This T cell receptor beta chain was captured by sequencing in a study of blood T cells in healthy people across ages. Study details: Template switching caught about one barcoded beta molecule for each two T cells. Findings of the study overall: Long-lived donors exceeded aged donors in naive CD4+ cells and diversity.

Per-sample PBMC isolation yielded at least 6 million cells. The CDR3 is 17 residues long. Germline CDR1 reads SGHAT; CDR2 reads FQDESV (reference sequence). With 5 bases removed from V and 3 bases from J, the gap between germline ends came to 20 bases. A second PCR, run for about 7 to 12 cycles, used a sample-barcoded 5' primer plus a J-beta primer mix. TCRdb passed the 5' RACE reads through MiXCR, listing each CDR3 protein once. Of 1.5 million to 2 million distinct CDR3 sequences in the sample, roughly 30% were seen once. Notes on this clonotype: Its cognate antigen is unknown.

The source material was blood. The chain links TRBV11-1 to TRBJ2-1; D perhaps matches TRBD2 (6 bases). The receptor's source is a woman in her 30s in good health. The CDR3 loop is CASSENMGEEYYNEQFF. DNA for the CDR3: TGTGCCAGCAGCGAAAACATGGGGGAGGAGTACTACAATGAGCAGTTCTTC.